Listed here are 22 T cell receptor beta chains from one sample, sequenced in a study of identical twins. MiXCR, applied by TCRdb to the 5' RACE reads, yields one record per CDR3 protein. Of some 500,000 distinct CDR3 sequences in the sample, 22% were seen once. The same specimen was also included in a second study, on T cells expressing NK-cell markers.

Sequencing was carried out using CD4+ T cells sorted from blood. Receptors originate from a woman aged 18-29 years in good health.

The chain recombines TRBV6-1 with TRBJ2-3, with TRBD2 as a possible D gene (6 bases). This CDR3 has 15 residues. The V gene lost 6 bases and the J gene lost 1 base, with 14 bases spanning the gap. Germline CDR1 reads MNHNS; CDR2 reads SASEGT. The CDR3 loop reads CASSGRDSRTDTQYF. The CDR3 DNA reads as TGTGCCAGCAGCGGACGGGACTCCCGCACAGATACGCAGTATTTT.

V is TRBV20-1 and J is TRBJ2-3; 9 bases align to TRBD2. The J segment lost 5 bases and the V segment lost 6 bases, leaving 12 bases of the junction unmatched. The CDR3 covers 15 residues. Per germline, CDR1 DFQATT and CDR2 SNEGSKA (reference sequence). CDR3 coding DNA: TGCAGTGCCAGTAAGACTAGCGGAGACCGAGATACGCAGTATTTT. This translates into CSASKTSGDRDTQYF.

This clonotype has ten or more counts. The V gene is TRBV5-1, the J gene TRBJ2-7; D gene uncertain. Germline CDR1 is SGHRS and CDR2 is YFSETQ. The V end lost 3 bases, the J end lost 6 bases, and 19 bases lay between the germline ends. This CDR3 contains 15 residues. This CDR3 reads CASSWAFRIPSEQYF. The CDR3 DNA reads TGCGCCAGCAGCTGGGCATTCCGAATCCCTAGCGAGCAGTACTTC.

This clonotype was counted only a few times. V gene TRBV2 combines with J gene TRBJ1-1; the D gene is possibly TRBD1 (5 bases). CDR3 length: 12 residues. Germline CDR1 and CDR2: SNHLY and FYNNEI. V was trimmed by 11 bases and J by 6 bases, leaving 16 bases between them. CDR3 bases: TGTGCCGCAACAGGTCTGGTATCTGAAGCTTTCTTT. This encodes CAATGLVSEAFF.

The chain combines TRBV5-6 with TRBJ2-1; 7 bases map to TRBD2. V gave up 1 base and J gave up 8 bases; unmatched junction bases: 6. The CDR3 totals 14 residues. Germline V gene data show CDR1 as SGHDT and CDR2 as YYEEEE. In DNA, the CDR3 is TGTGCCAGCAGCTTGCTGGCGGGAGCCCATGAGCAGTTCTTC. As protein: CASSLLAGAHEQFF.

The chain has TRBV20-1 and TRBJ2-1; TRBD2 aligns across 13 bases. The CDR3 is 18 residues long. Trimming cost V 1 base and J 6 bases; bases outside gene matches: 12. Germline V gene lookup returns CDR1 DFQATT and CDR2 SNEGSKA (reference sequence). Here the CDR3 reads CSARVRGPRTSGSNEQFF. CDR3 DNA sequence: TGCAGTGCTAGAGTTCGAGGCCCCCGGACTAGCGGGAGCAATGAGCAGTTCTTC.

The chain combines TRBV6-1 with TRBJ1-5; maybe TRBD1 (5 bases). The germline gives CDR1 MNHNS, CDR2 SASEGT. This CDR3 comprises 16 residues. Trimming took 5 bases from V and 0 from J, leaving 14 bases between them. CDR3 in DNA: TGTGCCAGCAGTCGCTGGGGCTCGGATAGCAATCAGCCCCAGCATTTT. Amino acids: CASSRWGSDSNQPQHF.

There are many counts of this clonotype. The chain combines TRBV7-2 with TRBJ2-3; D remains ambiguous. The CDR3 runs 14 residues. The germline gives CDR1 SGHTA, CDR2 FQGNSA. Trimming cost V 5 bases and J 1 base, with 10 bases left between them. For the CDR3, the DNA is TGTGCCAGCAGCACGAGGACGGGCACAGATACGCAGTATTTT. Translating it yields CASSTRTGTDTQYF.

This clonotype appeared a few times. The V and J genes are TRBV5-1 and TRBJ1-6; 8 nucleotides align to TRBD1. Per germline, CDR1 SGHRS and CDR2 YFSETQ. CDR3 size: 17 residues. V shed 3 bases, J shed 7 bases, and the junction held 12 bases outside the gene matches. DNA for the CDR3: TGCGCCAGCAGCTGGGGCGACAGGGGCGGCGCAAATTCACCCCTCCACTTT. Translating it yields CASSWGDRGGANSPLHF.

The genes are TRBV9 and TRBJ2-3; TRBD2 agrees at 9 bases. Germline-derived CDR1 and CDR2 are SGDLS and YYNGEE. V lost 3 bases and J lost 2; bases outside the gene matches: 7. The CDR3 is made up of 16 amino acids. The CDR3 loop is CASSGESGGYTDTQYF. The CDR3 nucleotides are TGTGCCAGCAGCGGAGAGAGCGGGGGGTACACAGATACGCAGTATTTT.

V is TRBV9 and J is TRBJ2-3; no reliable D call. The V end lost 0 bases, the J end lost 0 bases, and 14 bases lay between the germline ends. CDR3 length: 17 residues. Per germline, CDR1 SGDLS and CDR2 YYNGEE. The chain's CDR3 is CASSVGVGVRSTDTQYF. In DNA form, the CDR3 reads TGTGCCAGCAGCGTAGGAGTTGGAGTCAGGAGCACAGATACGCAGTATTTT.

This clonotype showed up just a few times. The rearrangement links TRBV20-1 to TRBJ2-2; TRBD1 might be the D (5 bases). The V end was cut by 0 bases, the J end by 1 base, with 12 bases between. The CDR3 loop spans 16 amino acids. Germline V CDR1 and CDR2: DFQATT, SNEGSKA (reference sequence). CDR3 bases: TGCAGTGCTAGAGATCCCCGAAGGGGGAACACCGGGGAGCTGTTTTTT. Protein sequence: CSARDPRRGNTGELFF.

This clonotype was counted a few times. The CDR3 DNA reads as TGCGCCAGCAGCCACCGGGGGACTAGGGATTACAATGAGCAGTTCTTC. Translated, it gives CASSHRGTRDYNEQFF. This rearrangement joins TRBV5-1 to TRBJ2-1; TRBD2 agrees at 8 bases. The CDR3 is 16 amino acids. Germline-derived CDR1 and CDR2 are SGHRS and YFSETQ. The trim removed 4 bases at V and 4 bases at J, leaving 10 bases unmatched. The full variable domain, completed using reference TRBV5-1 and TRBJ2-1, is KAGVTQTPRYLIKTRGQQVTLSCSPISGHRSVSWYQQTPGQGLQFLFEYFSETQRNKGNFPGRFSGRQFSNSRSEMNVSTLELGDSALYLCASSHRGTRDYNEQFFGPGTRLTVL.

This clonotype was seen only a few times. V usage is TRBV12-3 or TRBV12-4 and J usage is TRBJ2-3; no reliable D call. V was shortened by 7 bases and J by 7 bases, with 12 bases between the two germline ends. This CDR3 region has 12 residues. This CDR3 is CASTLGPNTQYF. The CDR3 DNA reads as TGTGCCAGCACTCTCGGACCGAATACGCAGTATTTT.

This clonotype turned up a few times. The rearrangement joins TRBV7-3 to TRBJ2-2, with D possibly TRBD1 on 5 matching bases. The CDR3 spans 14 residues. V lost 1 base to trimming and J lost 8 bases, with 11 bases between them. The V gene's germline CDR1 is SGHTA and CDR2 FQGTGA. CDR3: CASSLSREEGELFF. CDR3 sequence (DNA): TGTGCCAGCAGCTTAAGCAGGGAAGAAGGGGAGCTGTTTTTT.

This clonotype was seen only a few times. The chain has TRBV20-1 and TRBJ2-7; D is uncertain. Trimming removed 7 bases at V and 2 bases at J, with 18 bases between. The CDR3 consists of 14 residues. CDR1 is DFQATT, CDR2 SNEGSKA, per germline (reference sequence). In DNA form, the CDR3 reads TGCAGTGTGGGCGGTGGCGGTACAACCTACGAGCAGTACTTC. It specifies CSVGGGGTTYEQYF.

This clonotype was found a few times. The chain carries TRBV6-1 and TRBJ2-1; TRBD1 might be the D (6 bases). Per germline, CDR1 MNHNS and CDR2 SASEGT. The V end was cut by 7 bases, the J end by 5 bases, with 18 bases between. The CDR3 totals 15 residues. The CDR3 coding sequence is TGTGCCAGCACCAACGACAGGTTAACGAACAATGAGCAGTTCTTC. This codes for CASTNDRLTNNEQFF.

The J gene is TRBJ2-1, the V gene TRBV10-3, with 7 bases aligning to TRBD2. The CDR3 has 15 residues. The J segment lost 4 bases and the V segment lost 6 bases, leaving 9 bases of the junction unmatched. The germline V gene has CDR1 ENHRY and CDR2 SYGVKD. In DNA form, the CDR3 reads TGTGCCATCAGGAGAGAAACGGGAGGTTACAATGAGCAGTTCTTC. Protein product: CAIRRETGGYNEQFF.

This chain links TRBV11-2 with TRBJ2-3; weak D call: TRBD2 (5 bases). Germline loops: CDR1 SGHAT, CDR2 FQNNGV. V dropped 3 bases and J dropped 0 bases, with 10 bases sitting between them. The CDR3 length is 15 residues. In nucleotides, the CDR3 is TGTGCCAGCAGCTTGCGGGCGTGGAGCACAGATACGCAGTATTTT. It codes for CASSLRAWSTDTQYF.

The chain has TRBV6-1 and TRBJ1-6; tentatively, D is TRBD1 (5 bases). Germline V gives CDR1 MNHNS, CDR2 SASEGT. V was pared by 7 bases and J by 7 bases, with 14 bases between. This CDR3 contains 14 residues. CDR3 DNA sequence: TGTGCCAGCACCAACCGGGACGGGAATTCACCCCTCCACTTT. It translates to CASTNRDGNSPLHF.

The rearrangement uses TRBV5-5 and TRBJ1-6; D gene ambiguous. The germline V gene encodes CDR1 SGHKS and CDR2 YYEKEE (reference sequence). There are 15 residues in the CDR3. V was clipped by 0 bases and J by 8 bases, with 12 bases between them. CDR3 sequence (DNA): TGTGCCAGCAGCTTGGCGGGCCTGCGGGATTCACCCCTCCACTTT. Translating it yields CASSLAGLRDSPLHF.

In its sample, this clonotype was seen a few times. This sequence joins TRBV5-8 and TRBJ2-2; TRBD2 matches 7 bases. V dropped 2 bases and J dropped 6; count of bases not matched to a gene: 4. Germline CDR1 is SGHTS and CDR2 is YDEGEE. The CDR3 totals 14 residues. The chain's CDR3 is CASSLWEGPGELFF. The CDR3 nucleotides are TGTGCCAGCAGCTTATGGGAGGGCCCCGGGGAGCTGTTTTTT.